The 15 T cell receptor beta chains presented below share a single source sample, sequenced in a study of CD8 T cells in ankylosing spondylitis. TCRdb reanalysed the 5' RACE reads using MiXCR and keeps one entry per CDR3 protein. The table records approximately 250,000 distinct CDR3 sequences, about 10% of them present only once. Sequenced: blood, either unsorted or a sorted T cell fraction (not recorded which). These receptors came from a male donor with ankylosing spondylitis or in good health (not recorded which).

This clonotype was detected many times. This chain links TRBV5-1 with TRBJ2-3; D tentatively reads TRBD1 or TRBD2 (5 bases each). CDR3 length: 13 amino acids. Germline CDR1 and CDR2: SGHRS and YFSETQ. Trimming pared 0 bases from V and 6 bases from J, leaving 8 bases between. The CDR3 spells CASSLDWGDTQYF. CDR3 nucleotides: TGCGCCAGCAGCTTGGACTGGGGGGATACGCAGTATTTT.

The chain links TRBV5-1 to TRBJ2-1; the match to TRBD2 covers 8 bases. Trimming took 4 bases from V and 10 from J; bases not matched to a gene: 13. CDR1 and CDR2 from the germline V gene are SGHRS and YFSETQ. There are 15 residues in the CDR3. The CDR3 is CASSTLSGVAREQFF. In nucleotides, the CDR3 is TGCGCCAGCAGCACCCTTAGCGGGGTGGCGAGGGAGCAGTTCTTC.

The CDR3, as DNA: TGTGCCAGCAGCTTAGTTGGTCTGGGCAGGGTGGGGGTGAACACTGAAGCTTTCTTT. It is translated as CASSLVGLGRVGVNTEAFF. The chain combines TRBV11-2 with TRBJ1-1; D is possibly TRBD1 (5 bases). This CDR3 has 19 residues. The V end lost 1 base, the J end lost 0 bases, and 21 bases lay between the germline ends. Germline V CDR1 and CDR2: SGHAT, FQNNGV.

This clonotype was detected many times. The rearrangement links TRBV20-1 to TRBJ2-1; D not certain. The CDR3 sequence is 12 residues long. Germline CDR1 DFQATT, CDR2 SNEGSKA (reference sequence). Trimming removed 6 bases at V and 5 bases at J, with 11 bases between. CDR3: CSARPRNNEQFF. CDR3 bases: TGCAGTGCCCGACCGAGAAACAATGAGCAGTTCTTC.

This clonotype was recorded a few times. This chain uses TRBV3-1 with TRBJ2-3; 12 bases align to TRBD2. The CDR3 runs 15 residues. Germline V gives CDR1 LGHDT, CDR2 YNNKEL (reference sequence). V trimming: 3 bases; J trimming: 5 bases; junction bases outside the gene matches: 3. For the CDR3, the DNA is TGTGCCAGCAGCCATCTAGCGGGGGGGAAAGATACGCAGTATTTT. It yields the protein CASSHLAGGKDTQYF.

This clonotype was found many times. J is TRBJ2-1 and V is TRBV7-9, with D maybe TRBD2 (5 bases). Trimming took off 5 bases at V and 0 bases at J, with 14 bases between the two ends. CDR3 length equals 16 residues. The V gene's germline CDR1 is SEHNR and CDR2 FQNEAQ (reference sequence). As DNA, the CDR3 is TGTGCCAGCAGCCGCGCTTTAGCGAGCTCCTACAATGAGCAGTTCTTC. It encodes CASSRALASSYNEQFF.

V gene TRBV12-3 or TRBV12-4 combines with J gene TRBJ1-5; maybe TRBD1 (5 bases). The length of the CDR3 is 18 residues. V was cut by 5 bases and J by 6 bases, with 26 bases left in between. CDR3 sequence: CASSPRAPGRVGSQPQHF. CDR3 DNA: TGTGCCAGCAGTCCTCGGGCCCCAGGCAGGGTAGGGAGTCAGCCCCAGCATTTT.

The table lists this clonotype with many counts. V gene TRBV6-1 combines with J gene TRBJ2-3; D remains ambiguous. Germline CDR1 is MNHNS and CDR2 is SASEGT. The CDR3 consists of 13 residues. The ends were cut back, 5 bases at V and 2 bases at J, with 8 bases in the middle. The CDR3 DNA reads as TGTGCCAGCAGTCCTCTATACACAGATACGCAGTATTTT. Protein: CASSPLYTDTQYF.

Ten or more counts support this clonotype. The V and J genes are TRBV10-3 and TRBJ1-1; no firm D call. The germline gives CDR1 ENHRY, CDR2 SYGVKD. The CDR3 sequence is 11 residues long. V gave up 2 bases and J gave up 7 bases, with 5 bases separating them. CDR3 DNA: TGTGCCATCAGTGAGAACGGTGAAGCTTTCTTT. The encoded protein is CAISENGEAFF.

This clonotype was observed a handful of times. The gene calls are TRBV7-9 and TRBJ2-7; 8 bases match TRBD2. Germline V CDR1 and CDR2: SEHNR, FQNEAQ (reference sequence). This CDR3 is 14 amino acids long. With 4 bases clipped from V and 5 bases from J, the junction kept 7 bases outside the gene matches. The CDR3 coding sequence is TGTGCCAGCAGCTCTCCCGGGACTAGAAACGAGCAGTACTTC. As protein: CASSSPGTRNEQYF. Full variable domain (outside the CDR3, taken from reference TRBV7-9 and TRBJ2-7): DTGVSQNPRHKITKRGQNVTFRCDPISEHNRLYWYRQTLGQGPEFLTYFQNEAQLEKSRLLSDRFSAERPKGSFSTLEIQRTEQGDSAMYLCASSSPGTRNEQYFGPGTRLTVT.

This clonotype has a count of ten or more. The gene calls are TRBV6-4 and TRBJ2-2; 11 positions agree with TRBD2. This CDR3 region has 19 residues. With 6 bases clipped from V and 6 bases from J, the junction kept 18 bases outside the gene matches. Germline CDR1 is MRHNA and CDR2 is SNTAGT. CDR3 nucleotides: TGTGCCAGCAGGCCCGGCGGTCTAGCGGGAGGCGGGGTAGCCGGGGAGCTGTTTTTT. Protein product: CASRPGGLAGGGVAGELFF.

About this clonotype itself: Given a much more abundant clone one base away, this may be a read error. The chain uses TRBV6-1 and TRBJ2-4, with D tentatively TRBD1 or TRBD2 (5 bases each). The CDR3 sequence is 16 residues long. Germline V gene data show CDR1 as MNHNS and CDR2 as SASEGT. Trimming took 11 bases from V and 3 from J, leaving 23 bases between them. CDR3 region: CAGTEGPGNGKNIQYF. The CDR3 DNA follows: TGTGCCGGCACCGAGGGGCCAGGGAACGGCAAAAACATTCAGTACTTC.

The sample holds many counts of this clonotype. The rearrangement links TRBV20-1 to TRBJ2-1; 14 bases match TRBD2. CDR1 and CDR2 from the germline V gene are DFQATT and SNEGSKA (reference sequence). The ends lost 5 bases at V and 7 bases at J; junction bases unmatched: 7. This CDR3 is 15 amino acids long. CDR3 in amino acids: CSASETSGGGNEQFF. The CDR3 DNA follows: TGCAGTGCTTCCGAGACTAGCGGGGGGGGGAATGAGCAGTTCTTC.

The chain is built from TRBV7-2 and TRBJ1-5; 7 bases are a match to TRBD1. The CDR3 runs 16 residues. Germline CDR1 SGHTA, CDR2 FQGNSA. Losses at the gene ends were 1 base for V and 4 bases for J; bases not matched to a gene: 7. CDR3 sequence (DNA): TGTGCCAGCAGCTTAGTAGCGGCAGGGGGTAATCAGCCCCAGCATTTT. It encodes CASSLVAAGGNQPQHF.

This clonotype was observed many times. V usage is TRBV3-1 and J usage is TRBJ1-3, with D uncertain. Deletions cut 1 base from V and 2 bases from J, with 9 bases between. The germline V gene encodes CDR1 LGHDT and CDR2 YNNKEL (reference sequence). There are 15 residues in the CDR3. The DNA for the CDR3 is TGTGCCAGCAGCCAAGGTCACCAGGCTGGAAACACCATATATTTT. Translated: CASSQGHQAGNTIYF.